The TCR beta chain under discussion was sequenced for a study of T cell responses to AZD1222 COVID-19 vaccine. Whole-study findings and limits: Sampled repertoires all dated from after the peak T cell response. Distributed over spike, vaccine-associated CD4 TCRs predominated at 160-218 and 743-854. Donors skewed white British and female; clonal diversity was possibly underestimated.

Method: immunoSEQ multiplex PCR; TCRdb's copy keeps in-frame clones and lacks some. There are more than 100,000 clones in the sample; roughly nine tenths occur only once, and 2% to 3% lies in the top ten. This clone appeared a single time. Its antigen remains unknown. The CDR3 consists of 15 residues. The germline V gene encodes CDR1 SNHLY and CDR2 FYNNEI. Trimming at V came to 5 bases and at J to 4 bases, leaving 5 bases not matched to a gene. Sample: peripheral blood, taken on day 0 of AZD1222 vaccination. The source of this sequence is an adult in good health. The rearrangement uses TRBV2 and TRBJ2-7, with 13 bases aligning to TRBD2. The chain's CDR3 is CASSSGLAGFYEQYF. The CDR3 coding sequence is TGTGCCAGCAGTTCGGGACTAGCGGGATTTTACGAGCAGTACTTC. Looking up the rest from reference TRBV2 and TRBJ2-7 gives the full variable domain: EPEVTQTPSHQVTQMGQEVILRCVPISNHLYFYWYRQILGQKVEFLVSFYNNEISEKSEIFDDQFSVERPDGSNFTLKIRSTKLEDSAMYFCASSSGLAGFYEQYFGPGTRLTVT.